These 18 T cell receptor beta chains came from one sample sequenced in a study of blood T cell repertoires in COVID-19. Assay: immunoSEQ multiplex PCR; the TCRdb copy retains only in-frame clones and omits some. The sample lists some 240,000 clones; roughly 84% were seen once. Sequencing was carried out using peripheral blood. Receptors originate from a woman aged 40 to 50 who had recovered from COVID-19.

The V call is TRBV18, the J call TRBJ2-5; D is uncertain. From germline, CDR1 is KGHSH and CDR2 LQKENI. The CDR3 contains 15 residues. The V gene lost 0 bases and the J gene lost 0 bases, with 8 bases spanning the gap. The CDR3 DNA is TGTGCCAGCTCACCACCCCGGCGGTACCAAGAGACCCAGTACTTC. It encodes CASSPPRRYQETQYF.

This chain links TRBV6-5 with TRBJ1-3, with D possibly being TRBD1 (5 bases). Trimming left V 6 bases short and J 0 bases short, with 12 bases between. CDR1 is MNHEY and CDR2 is SVGAGI in the germline V gene. The CDR3 extends over 15 amino acids. CDR3: CASSPSGGSGNTIYF. The CDR3 nucleotides read TGTGCCAGCAGCCCCTCGGGGGGCTCTGGAAACACCATATATTTT.

CDR3 residues: CASLRLGQPLYEQYF. The CDR3 nucleotides are TGCGCCAGCTTGAGGTTGGGACAGCCACTCTACGAGCAGTACTTC. This sequence joins TRBV23-1 and TRBJ2-7, with 7 nucleotides matching TRBD1. TRBV23-1 is sorted into the ORF group, with uncertain function. V shed 8 bases, J shed 3 bases, and the junction held 13 bases outside the gene matches. The CDR3 has 15 amino acids.

This chain connects TRBV20-1 to TRBJ1-2; maybe TRBD1 (6 bases). The germline V and J ends were trimmed by 3 bases and 7 bases, with 12 bases remaining between them. Germline CDR1 DFQATT, CDR2 SNEGSKA (reference sequence). The CDR3 is 12 residues long. For the CDR3, the DNA is TGCAGTGCTAGTCGGGGGGCGGGTGGCTACACCTTC. This gives the protein CSASRGAGGYTF.

This sequence joins TRBV2 and TRBJ2-2, with 9 nucleotides matching TRBD2. This CDR3 contains 14 residues. Germline values: CDR1 SNHLY, CDR2 FYNNEI. Trimming at V came to 6 bases and at J to 9 bases, leaving 8 bases not matched to a gene. The CDR3 reads CASRGTSRTRELFF. In DNA form, the CDR3 reads TGTGCCAGCAGGGGGACTAGCAGGACCCGGGAGCTGTTTTTT. Full variable domain (missing parts from reference TRBV2 and TRBJ2-2): EPEVTQTPSHQVTQMGQEVILRCVPISNHLYFYWYRQILGQKVEFLVSFYNNEISEKSEIFDDQFSVERPDGSNFTLKIRSTKLEDSAMYFCASRGTSRTRELFFGEGSRLTVL.

This sequence joins TRBV7-9 and TRBJ2-4; D might be TRBD1 (5 bases). From germline, CDR1 is SEHNR and CDR2 FQNEAQ (reference sequence). The V end was cut by 3 bases, the J end by 3 bases, with 15 bases between. This CDR3 contains 16 residues. DNA for the CDR3: TGTGCCAGCAGCTTTATGCGATGGGGCGGCAAAAACATTCAGTACTTC. Translated, it gives CASSFMRWGGKNIQYF. Full variable domain (remainder filled in from reference TRBV7-9 and TRBJ2-4): DTGVSQNPRHKITKRGQNVTFRCDPISEHNRLYWYRQTLGQGPEFLTYFQNEAQLEKSRLLSDRFSAERPKGSFSTLEIQRTEQGDSAMYLCASSFMRWGGKNIQYFGAGTRLSVL.

This clone was seen a few times. The CDR3 loop reads CASSPLGGVGGYEQYF. The CDR3 DNA follows: TGTGCCAGCAGTCCCTTGGGAGGGGTGGGGGGCTACGAGCAGTACTTC. This sequence joins TRBV28 and TRBJ2-7; 7 bases fit TRBD2. The CDR3 consists of 16 residues. V shed 5 bases and J 3 bases; nucleotides not matched to a gene: 13. Germline-derived CDR1 and CDR2 are MDHEN and SYDVKM.

On this clone: At the DNA level, this CDR3 is encoded by other sequences in the same sample as well. This chain connects TRBV19 to TRBJ2-5, with a tentative D call TRBD1 (6 bases). This CDR3 has 13 amino acids. CDR1 is LNHDA and CDR2 is SQIVND in the germline V gene (reference sequence). The germline V and J ends were trimmed by 2 bases and 5 bases, with 9 bases remaining between them. The CDR3 here is CASSINRVETQYF. In DNA, the CDR3 is TGTGCCAGTAGTATAAACAGGGTGGAGACCCAGTACTTC.

The genes are TRBV28 and TRBJ2-7, with 8 bases fitting TRBD2. The germline V gene encodes CDR1 MDHEN and CDR2 SYDVKM. The ends lost 7 bases at V and 0 bases at J; junction bases unmatched: 14. The CDR3 is made up of 17 amino acids. CDR3 sequence: CASTPASAGGGSYEQYF. The CDR3, as DNA: TGTGCCAGCACTCCCGCCAGTGCCGGGGGGGGCTCCTACGAGCAGTACTTC.

With respect to this clone: Since a much larger clone is just one base distant, this may be a read error. V gene TRBV30 combines with J gene TRBJ1-3, with D hard to call. The CDR3 runs to 13 residues. Per germline, CDR1 GTSNPN and CDR2 SVGIG (reference sequence). The CDR3 reads CAWSPGSENTIYF. CDR3 coding DNA: TGTGCCTGGAGCCCAGGCTCTGAAAACACCATATATTTT. The variable domain in full, completed from reference TRBV30 and TRBJ1-3, reads SQTIHQWPATLVQPVGSPLSLECTVEGTSNPNLYWYRQAAGRGLQLLFYSVGIGQISSEVPQNLSASRPQDRQFILSSKKLLLSDSGFYLCAWSPGSENTIYFGEGSWLTVV.

V and J are TRBV29-1 and TRBJ1-4, with 11 bases fitting TRBD1. This CDR3 contains 16 residues. Germline assignment: CDR1 SQVTM and CDR2 ANQGSEA. Germline trimming cut 7 bases from V and 8 bases from J; bases unmatched to any gene: 15. In nucleotides, the CDR3 is TGCAGCGCGGGACAGGGGGACGTCGGTCCCAGGGAAAAACTGTTTTTT. The encoded protein is CSAGQGDVGPREKLFF.

This clone was detected a few times. The rearrangement joins TRBV4-1 to TRBJ2-7; TRBD1 might be the D (6 bases). Germline V gene sequence: CDR1 MGHRA, CDR2 YSYEKL. Trimming pared 1 base from V and 3 bases from J, leaving 16 bases between. This CDR3 region has 16 residues. This CDR3 reads CASSQGRARGIYEQYF. The CDR3 DNA reads as TGCGCCAGCAGCCAAGGTAGGGCCAGGGGAATCTACGAGCAGTACTTC.

The V call is TRBV13, the J call TRBJ2-7, with unresolved D. The V and J ends lost 0 bases and 3 bases respectively, with 3 bases between them. CDR3 length: 12 residues. Germline values: CDR1 PRHDT, CDR2 FYEKMQ (reference sequence). The chain's CDR3 is CASSLGYYEQYF. CDR3 bases: TGTGCCAGCAGCTTAGGATACTACGAGCAGTACTTC.

The J gene is TRBJ2-2, the V gene TRBV6-6; TRBD1 agrees at 7 bases. CDR1 and CDR2 from the germline V gene are MNHNY and SVGAGI (reference sequence). The CDR3 consists of 16 residues. V shed 6 bases and J 5 bases; nucleotides not matched to a gene: 12. This CDR3 is CASRNLQGSDTGELFF. CDR3 DNA sequence: TGTGCCAGCAGGAACCTACAGGGGTCAGATACCGGGGAGCTGTTTTTT.

The V and J genes are TRBV28 and TRBJ2-2, with D unclear. The CDR3 runs 12 residues. The V gene's germline CDR1 is MDHEN and CDR2 SYDVKM. V was trimmed by 7 bases and J by 2 bases, leaving 5 bases between them. CDR3 in amino acids: CASTVNTGELFF. DNA for the CDR3: TGTGCCAGCACGGTTAACACCGGGGAGCTGTTTTTT.

This clone showed up just a few times. The rearrangement links TRBV7-9 to TRBJ1-1; D perhaps matches TRBD1 (5 bases). With 2 bases removed from V and 4 bases from J, the gap between germline ends came to 14 bases. The CDR3 consists of 15 residues. Germline V gene lookup returns CDR1 SEHNR and CDR2 FQNEAQ (reference sequence). CDR3: CASSLIGGTSTEAFF. DNA of the CDR3: TGTGCCAGCAGCTTAATCGGGGGTACGAGCACTGAAGCTTTCTTT.

The sample holds one count of this clone. J is TRBJ1-2 and V is TRBV4-1; 7 bases are a match to TRBD1. The CDR3 loop spans 15 amino acids. With 4 bases clipped from V and 4 bases from J, the junction kept 9 bases outside the gene matches. The germline V gene has CDR1 MGHRA and CDR2 YSYEKL. The CDR3 sequence: CASSLGTAFLYGYTF. Here the CDR3 DNA reads TGCGCCAGCAGCCTCGGGACAGCTTTTCTCTATGGCTACACCTTC.

This rearrangement joins TRBV5-1 to TRBJ2-3; the D gene is possibly TRBD2 (5 bases). Per germline, CDR1 SGHRS and CDR2 YFSETQ. The V end lost 2 bases, the J end lost 4 bases, and 8 bases lay between the germline ends. The CDR3 covers 13 residues. CDR3 in DNA: TGCGCCAGCAGCTTAATTAGCGCAGATACGCAGTATTTT. Translation: CASSLISADTQYF.